Below are 17 T cell receptor beta chains sequenced from a single sample in a study of blood T cell repertoires in COVID-19. Here immunoSEQ multiplex PCR was the method, and the copy in TCRdb shows in-frame clones only, minus some. In the table there are 70,000 to 95,000 clones, more than 70% of which are singletons. Sequenced sample: peripheral blood. These receptor sequences come from a human donor in a cohort sampled during active COVID-19.

In its sample, this clone is medium-sized. DNA for the CDR3: TGTGCCAGTAGTATCGGGACAGGGAGCTACGAGCAGTACTTC. Translating gives CASSIGTGSYEQYF. The rearrangement uses TRBV19 and TRBJ2-7, with 9 bases matching TRBD1. This CDR3 is built from 14 residues. V gave up 3 bases and J gave up 3 bases; unmatched junction bases: 3. The germline gives CDR1 LNHDA, CDR2 SQIVND (reference sequence).

The chain employs TRBV13 and TRBJ2-3; 7 bases fit TRBD2. From germline, CDR1 is PRHDT and CDR2 FYEKMQ (reference sequence). The CDR3 runs to 14 residues. V was clipped by 5 bases and J by 5 bases; unmatched bases: 7. The CDR3 spells CASSPGRVLDTQYF. In nucleotides, the CDR3 is TGTGCCAGCAGCCCTGGGAGGGTGTTAGATACGCAGTATTTT.

This chain joins TRBV30 and TRBJ1-5; TRBD1 might be the D (5 bases). The CDR3 loop spans 14 amino acids. V lost 3 bases to trimming and J lost 4 bases, with 13 bases between them. Germline loops: CDR1 GTSNPN, CDR2 SVGIG (reference sequence). CDR3 DNA: TGTGCCTGGAGAGAAACACGGGGGAATCAGCCCCAGCATTTT. Translation gives CAWRETRGNQPQHF.

This clone was seen once. The chain has TRBV6-6 and TRBJ1-2, with TRBD1 identical over 8 bases. Per the germline V gene, CDR1 is MNHNY and CDR2 is SVGAGI (reference sequence). V lost 0 bases to trimming and J lost 8 bases; unmatched junction nucleotides: 11. This CDR3 comprises 16 residues. The CDR3 sequence: CASSYSSPGGVGGYTF. The CDR3 DNA reads TGTGCCAGCAGTTACTCGAGTCCAGGGGGCGTAGGAGGCTACACCTTC.

This clone occurred a few times. V usage is TRBV4-2 and J usage is TRBJ1-5; D is uncertain. Germline V CDR1 and CDR2: LGHNA, YNFKEQ. The CDR3 totals 11 residues. V lost 0 bases, J lost 16 bases, and 10 bases lay in between. In DNA, the CDR3 is TGTGCCAGCAGCCAAGAGTGTCTATCCCATTTT. The encoded protein is CASSQECLSHF.

The rearrangement joins TRBV7-8 to TRBJ1-3; D remains ambiguous. Germline lookup yields CDR1 SGHVS and CDR2 FQNEAQ. Trimming stripped 2 bases from V and 3 bases from J, with 8 bases between. This CDR3 is 14 amino acids long. In DNA form, the CDR3 reads TGTGCCAGCAGCTTATTGGCAGTTGGAAACACCATATATTTT. Encoded protein: CASSLLAVGNTIYF. Full variable domain (rest looked up from reference TRBV7-8 and TRBJ1-3): GAGVSQSPRYKVAKRGQDVALRCDPISGHVSLFWYQQALGQGPEFLTYFQNEAQLDKSGLPSDRFFAERPEGSVSTLKIQRTQQEDSAVYLCASSLLAVGNTIYFGEGSWLTVV.

This clone is a singleton in its sample. The J gene is TRBJ1-1, the V gene TRBV18; TRBD1 agrees at 7 bases. Per the germline V gene, CDR1 is KGHSH and CDR2 is LQKENI. The CDR3 loop spans 16 amino acids. Trimming cost V 0 bases and J 5 bases; bases outside gene matches: 9. CDR3 region: CASSPPSEGASTEAFF. The DNA for the CDR3 is TGTGCCAGCTCACCACCGAGTGAGGGGGCGTCTACTGAAGCTTTCTTT.

The chain employs TRBV27 and TRBJ1-1; 7 bases map to TRBD1. Losses at the gene ends were 5 bases for V and 5 bases for J; bases not matched to a gene: 8. This CDR3 has 14 residues. Germline V lookup: CDR1 MNHEY, CDR2 SMNVEV (reference sequence). Here the CDR3 DNA reads TGTGCCAGCAGTATCCACAGGGGTCGGACTGAAGCTTTCTTT. This encodes CASSIHRGRTEAFF.

The gene calls are TRBV9 and TRBJ1-1, with no clear D. Trimming took 0 bases from V and 4 from J, leaving 10 bases between them. This CDR3 region has 14 residues. From germline, CDR1 is SGDLS and CDR2 YYNGEE. CDR3 residues: CASSVGQRSTEAFF. The CDR3, as DNA: TGTGCCAGCAGCGTAGGCCAGAGGTCCACTGAAGCTTTCTTT.

DNA of the CDR3: TGTGCCAGCAGCTTGGCAGGGAACACTGAAGCTTTCTTT. Translated: CASSLAGNTEAFF. The V call is TRBV5-4, the J call TRBJ1-1; no definite D call. The germline gives CDR1 SGHNT, CDR2 YYREEE (reference sequence). V was cut by 0 bases and J by 1 base, with 4 bases left in between. The CDR3 runs 13 residues.

CDR3 loop: CASSLYRGSYEQYF. Here the CDR3 DNA reads TGTGCCAGCAGCCTCTACAGGGGATCCTACGAGCAGTACTTC. V is TRBV14 and J is TRBJ2-7, with 7 bases aligning to TRBD1. Looked up from germline, CDR1 is SGHDN and CDR2 is FVKESK. The trim removed 4 bases at V and 1 base at J, leaving 4 bases unmatched. The CDR3 length is 14 residues. Filled out from reference TRBV14 and TRBJ2-7, the complete variable domain reads EAGVTQFPSHSVIEKGQTVTLRCDPISGHDNLYWYRRVMGKEIKFLLHFVKESKQDESGMPNNRFLAERTGGTYSTLKVQPAELEDSGVYFCASSLYRGSYEQYFGPGTRLTVT.

This clone was counted a single time. This chain connects TRBV7-2 to TRBJ1-3; weak D call: TRBD1 (6 bases). V was clipped by 6 bases and J by 0 bases, with 21 bases between them. There are 18 residues in the CDR3. Germline lookup yields CDR1 SGHTA and CDR2 FQGNSA. The CDR3 DNA is TGTGCCAGCAGTACGAGGGGGGGTTCCTTCAACTCTGGAAACACCATATATTTT. Its translation is CASSTRGGSFNSGNTIYF. Looking up the rest from reference TRBV7-2 and TRBJ1-3 gives the full variable domain: GAGVSQSPSNKVTEKGKDVELRCDPISGHTALYWYRQSLGQGLEFLIYFQGNSAPDKSGLPSDRFSAERTGGSVSTLTIQRTQQEDSAVYLCASSTRGGSFNSGNTIYFGEGSWLTVV.

V and J are TRBV3-1 (or the pseudogene TRBV3-2) and TRBJ2-1; D call uncertain. The CDR3 is 13 amino acids. Per the germline V gene, CDR1 is LGHDT and CDR2 is YNNKEL (reference sequence). V was pared by 1 base and J by 7 bases, with 8 bases between. The CDR3: CASSQVGANEQFF. The DNA of the CDR3 is TGTGCCAGCAGCCAAGTCGGAGCAAATGAGCAGTTCTTC.

The chain carries TRBV7-6 and TRBJ2-5; D may be TRBD2 (6 bases). Per germline, CDR1 SGHVS and CDR2 FNYEAQ. Trimming removed 0 bases from V and 2 bases from J, with 7 bases in between. The CDR3 length is 14 residues. CDR3 loop: CASSLATRQETQYF. In nucleotides, the CDR3 is TGTGCCAGCAGCTTAGCGACTAGACAAGAGACCCAGTACTTC.

This chain links TRBV23-1 with TRBJ1-3; D unclear. TRBV23-1 is designated an ORF whose function remains uncertain. The V end lost 6 bases, the J end lost 5 bases, and 14 bases lay between the germline ends. The CDR3 consists of 14 residues. The CDR3 region has the DNA TGCGCCAGCAGACGCTCGGGGATTAGAAACACCATATATTTT. Translation gives CASRRSGIRNTIYF.

The chain carries TRBV19 and TRBJ2-5; 13 bases fit TRBD2. The germline V gene encodes CDR1 LNHDA and CDR2 SQIVND (reference sequence). This CDR3 region has 13 residues. Trimming took 9 bases from V and 4 from J; bases not matched to a gene: 2. Written as DNA, the CDR3 is TGTGCCAGCGGGACTAGCGGGGCAGAGACCCAGTACTTC. It specifies CASGTSGAETQYF.

The gene calls are TRBV28 and TRBJ2-1; 8 bases are shared with TRBD1. This CDR3 contains 14 residues. With 6 bases clipped from V and 6 bases from J, the junction kept 7 bases outside the gene matches. Looked up from germline, CDR1 is MDHEN and CDR2 is SYDVKM. In DNA form, the CDR3 reads TGTGCCAGCAGCTGGCGGACAGGGATCAATGAGCAGTTCTTC. Protein sequence: CASSWRTGINEQFF.